The TCR beta chain under discussion was sequenced for a study of blood T cells in healthy people across ages. Study-wide findings and caveats: More naive CD4+ cells and higher diversity were found in long-lived than in aged donors.

The length of the CDR3 is 12 residues. V was pared by 3 bases and J by 7 bases, with 8 bases between. PCR was performed a second time for about 7 to 11 cycles using a sample-barcoded 5' primer and a J-beta primer mix. A 12-random-nucleotide template-switch adaptor tagged each cDNA molecule. TCRdb re-derived calls from the 5' RACE reads in MiXCR, one entry per CDR3 protein. Among some 690,000 distinct CDR3 sequences listed, approximately 22% were seen once. Points on this clonotype: Its antigen is still unknown.

The sequence was obtained from a man in his 70s in good health. The rearrangement links TRBV12-3 or TRBV12-4 to TRBJ2-3; unclear D gene. Sequencing was done on a sample of blood. The CDR3: CASSLGDNTQYF. CDR3 nucleotides: TGTGCCAGCAGTTTGGGCGATAATACGCAGTATTTT.